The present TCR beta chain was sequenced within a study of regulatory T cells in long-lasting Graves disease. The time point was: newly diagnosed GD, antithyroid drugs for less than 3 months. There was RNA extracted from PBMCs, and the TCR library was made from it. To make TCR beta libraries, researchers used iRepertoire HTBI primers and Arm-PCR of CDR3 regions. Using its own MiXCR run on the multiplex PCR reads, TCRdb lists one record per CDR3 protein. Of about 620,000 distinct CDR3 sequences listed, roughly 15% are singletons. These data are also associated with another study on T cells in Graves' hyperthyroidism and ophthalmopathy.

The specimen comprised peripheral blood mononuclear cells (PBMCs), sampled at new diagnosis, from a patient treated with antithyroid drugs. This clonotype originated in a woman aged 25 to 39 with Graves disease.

The CDR3, as DNA: TGTGCCTGGAGAGGAGAGGCTCTGGGGGAGCAGTACTTC. It specifies CAWRGEALGEQYF. The chain joins TRBV30 to TRBJ2-7; D is uncertain. Germline V lookup: CDR1 GTSNPN, CDR2 SVGIG (reference sequence). The CDR3 extends over 13 amino acids. V was pared by 3 bases and J by 7 bases, with 16 bases between.